Listed here are 22 T cell receptor beta chains from one sample, sequenced in a study of OX40 agonist ivuxolimab in advanced cancers. Libraries came from the immunoSEQ multiplex PCR assay. TCRdb's version of the immuneACCESS table is confined to in-frame rearrangements and falls short of the full clone set. An unresolved V gene accounts for under half of the shortfall where checked; the remainder is of unknown origin. The sample yields approximately 70,000 clones; more than 65% were counted once. The ten largest make up more than 5.5% of the sample. The material sequenced was CD4+ or CD8+ T cells sorted from blood, taken in a trial of the OX40 agonist ivuxolimab. The source is an adult with an advanced solid tumor such as melanoma, head and neck, liver or kidney cancer.

The V gene is TRBV5-4, the J gene TRBJ2-6; D is undetermined. Trimming pared 1 base from V and 0 bases from J, leaving 11 bases between. The length of the CDR3 is 17 residues. The V gene's germline CDR1 is SGHNT and CDR2 YYREEE (reference sequence). CDR3 protein: CASSLLGDPSGANVLTF. CDR3 nucleotides: TGTGCCAGCAGCTTGCTTGGGGATCCCTCTGGGGCCAACGTCCTGACTTTC.

The rearrangement links TRBV10-1 to TRBJ1-1; 7 nucleotides agree with TRBD1. The CDR3 sequence is 16 residues long. CDR1 is WNHNN, CDR2 SYGVQD, per germline (reference sequence). Losses at the gene ends were 2 bases for V and 0 bases for J; bases not matched to a gene: 6. CDR3 protein: CASSEGDREMNTEAFF. The CDR3 DNA follows: TGCGCCAGCAGTGAGGGCGACAGGGAAATGAACACTGAAGCTTTCTTT.

The J gene is TRBJ2-1, the V gene TRBV6-1, with D tentatively TRBD1 (6 bases). There are 16 residues in the CDR3. Germline values: CDR1 MNHNS, CDR2 SASEGT. The V end was cut by 3 bases, the J end by 6 bases, with 18 bases between. This CDR3 reads CASSERGTIRGNEQFF. The CDR3 nucleotides are TGTGCCAGCAGTGAGAGAGGGACAATCAGGGGCAATGAGCAGTTCTTC.

This chain connects TRBV27 to TRBJ2-1; TRBD2 matches 8 bases. Germline lookup yields CDR1 MNHEY and CDR2 SMNVEV (reference sequence). J was trimmed by 3 bases and V by 3 bases; bases with no gene match: 4. The CDR3 extends over 15 amino acids. This CDR3 reads CASSFPGTSYNEQFF. CDR3 bases: TGTGCCAGCAGTTTTCCCGGGACTAGCTACAATGAGCAGTTCTTC.

V is TRBV28 and J is TRBJ2-5; tentative D call: TRBD2 (5 bases). V lost 2 bases to trimming and J lost 5 bases, with 12 bases between them. Germline lookup yields CDR1 MDHEN and CDR2 SYDVKM. CDR3 length: 14 amino acids. The CDR3 loop reads CASSLQVTGETQYF. DNA of the CDR3: TGTGCCAGCAGTTTACAAGTTACGGGGGAGACCCAGTACTTC.

V gene TRBV6-4 combines with J gene TRBJ2-7; TRBD2 matches at 11 bases. Germline CDR1 MRHNA, CDR2 SNTAGT. The CDR3 runs 16 residues. Trimming took 0 bases from V and 1 from J; bases not matched to a gene: 2. CDR3 residues: CASSDSGTSGSYEQYF. The CDR3, as DNA: TGTGCCAGCAGTGACTCTGGGACTAGCGGATCCTACGAGCAGTACTTC.

The chain has TRBV6-5 and TRBJ1-4; D gene uncertain. Germline CDR1 reads MNHEY; CDR2 reads SVGAGI. The CDR3 is 16 amino acids. V gave up 0 bases and J gave up 0 bases, with 8 bases separating them. The CDR3 loop is CASSYSPVATNEKLFF. Here the CDR3 DNA reads TGTGCCAGCAGTTACTCGCCTGTTGCAACTAATGAAAAACTGTTTTTT.

This clone was counted between two and nine times. The V call is TRBV30, the J call TRBJ2-7, with D uncertain. The germline V gene encodes CDR1 GTSNPN and CDR2 SVGIG (reference sequence). This CDR3 region has 12 residues. V shed 5 bases and J shed 6 bases, with 14 bases lying between them. CDR3 protein: CAWGKRISEQYF. DNA for the CDR3: TGTGCCTGGGGGAAGAGGATCAGCGAGCAGTACTTC.

J is TRBJ2-7 and V is TRBV4-2, with a possible D match to TRBD2 (6 bases). The CDR3 length is 14 residues. The V gene lost 5 bases and the J gene lost 3 bases, with 14 bases spanning the gap. In germline, CDR1 is LGHNA, CDR2 YNFKEQ. This CDR3 is CASSLRDFRYEQYF. CDR3 bases: TGTGCCAGCAGCTTACGGGACTTCCGCTACGAGCAGTACTTC.

J is TRBJ1-2 and V is TRBV27; 7 bases map to TRBD1. The V segment lost 7 bases and the J segment 4 bases; nucleotides outside the gene matches: 9. CDR3 length: 14 amino acids. Germline CDR1 is MNHEY and CDR2 is SMNVEV (reference sequence). The CDR3 nucleotides read TGTGCCAGCAAGCCGGGACAGAGCTCCTATGGCTACACCTTC. This translates into CASKPGQSSYGYTF.

Only a few counts were recorded for this clone. The chain has TRBV14 and TRBJ2-1, with D possibly being TRBD2 (5 bases). Between the trimmed V and J ends, which lost 6 bases and 0 bases, there was a span of 12 bases. This CDR3 has 15 residues. The germline V gene encodes CDR1 SGHDN and CDR2 FVKESK. DNA of the CDR3: TGTGCCAGCAGTCGTCTAGGAGGCTCCTACAATGAGCAGTTCTTC. It is translated as CASSRLGGSYNEQFF. The variable domain in full, with the rest retrieved from reference TRBV14 and TRBJ2-1, is EAGVTQFPSHSVIEKGQTVTLRCDPISGHDNLYWYRRVMGKEIKFLLHFVKESKQDESGMPNNRFLAERTGGTYSTLKVQPAELEDSGVYFCASSRLGGSYNEQFFGPGTRLTVL.

The genes are TRBV7-2 and TRBJ1-5, with 7 positions matching TRBD1. CDR1 is SGHTA and CDR2 is FQGNSA in the germline V gene. V shed 3 bases, J shed 2 bases, and the junction held 10 bases outside the gene matches. CDR3 length: 17 residues. The CDR3 bases are TGTGCCAGCAGCTTGACAGGGACCGGGGGGGGCAATCAGCCCCAGCATTTT. Encoded protein: CASSLTGTGGGNQPQHF.

The CDR3 DNA reads TGTGCCAGCACGGACAGGGAAAACACTGAAGCTTTCTTT. Its translation: CASTDRENTEAFF. V usage is TRBV2 and J usage is TRBJ1-1; 8 nucleotides line up with TRBD1. There are 13 residues in the CDR3. The ends lost 7 bases at V and 2 bases at J; junction bases unmatched: 3. Germline V gives CDR1 SNHLY, CDR2 FYNNEI.

The chain joins TRBV27 to TRBJ2-5; TRBD2 matches at 8 bases. The CDR3 totals 13 residues. V was pared by 5 bases and J by 9 bases, with 8 bases of the junction left unmatched. The germline V gene encodes CDR1 MNHEY and CDR2 SMNVEV (reference sequence). CDR3 loop: CASSGPGLVAQYF. For the CDR3, the DNA is TGTGCCAGCAGTGGTCCGGGACTAGTAGCCCAGTACTTC.

This sequence joins TRBV21-1 and TRBJ2-2; TRBD2 is taken as the D call from the table, unchecked against the DNA. TRBV21-1 is a pseudogene. The CDR3 totals 17 residues. The DNA of the CDR3 is TGTGCCAGCAGCAAGGCTAGCAGCCCCGCGAACACCGGGGAGCTGTTTTTT. Amino acid sequence: CASSKASSPANTGELFF.

The V and J genes are TRBV5-5 and TRBJ1-6; D ambiguous. Germline V lookup: CDR1 SGHKS, CDR2 YYEKEE (reference sequence). V lost 0 bases to trimming and J lost 7 bases, with 14 bases between them. The CDR3 runs 16 residues. CDR3 amino acids: CASSLAKLIENSPLHF. Here the CDR3 DNA reads TGTGCCAGCAGCTTGGCCAAACTGATAGAAAATTCACCCCTCCACTTT.

The gene calls are TRBV11-2 and TRBJ1-5; D uncertain. The ends were cut back, 1 base at V and 2 bases at J, with 12 bases in the middle. The CDR3 has 16 amino acids. Germline V gives CDR1 SGHAT, CDR2 FQNNGV. In DNA form, the CDR3 reads TGTGCCAGCAGCTTAGTTGGGCGTAGGGGCAATCAGCCCCAGCATTTT. It specifies CASSLVGRRGNQPQHF.

This clone was detected once. The CDR3 spells CASSSSLGPTDTQYF. Written as DNA, the CDR3 is TGTGCCAGCAGTTCGAGTCTAGGTCCCACAGATACGCAGTATTTT. This chain links TRBV6-5 with TRBJ2-3; D uncertain. Trimming cost V 4 bases and J 2 bases, with 13 bases left between them. The CDR3 contains 15 residues. Looked up from germline, CDR1 is MNHEY and CDR2 is SVGAGI.

This clone was seen only a few times. Here the CDR3 DNA reads TGTGCCAGCAGCGTAGATGGGTTGGTCTCTGGGGCCAACGTCCTGACTTTC. Translating gives CASSVDGLVSGANVLTF. V and J are TRBV9 and TRBJ2-6; D gene ambiguous. CDR3 length: 17 residues. Germline loops: CDR1 SGDLS, CDR2 YYNGEE. Between the trimmed V and J ends, which lost 0 bases and 0 bases, there was a span of 10 bases.

This chain links TRBV5-4 with TRBJ2-2; D not resolved. V lost 1 base and J lost 7, with 11 bases in between. CDR1 is SGHNT, CDR2 YYREEE, per germline (reference sequence). The CDR3 loop spans 14 amino acids. The CDR3 loop reads CASSLKYSGGELFF. The CDR3 DNA reads as TGTGCCAGCAGCTTGAAGTACTCTGGCGGGGAGCTGTTTTTT.

The chain links TRBV27 to TRBJ2-1, with 12 bases identical to TRBD2. J lost 8 bases, V lost 5 bases, and 7 bases had no gene match. Germline V gene lookup returns CDR1 MNHEY and CDR2 SMNVEV (reference sequence). This CDR3 is 15 amino acids long. This CDR3 reads CASSLAGGTGDEQFF. The CDR3 DNA sequence: TGTGCCAGCAGTCTAGCGGGAGGGACAGGAGATGAGCAGTTCTTC.

The genes are TRBV6-5 and TRBJ2-5; D not resolved. This CDR3 has 13 amino acids. Germline values: CDR1 MNHEY, CDR2 SVGAGI. V was trimmed by 2 bases and J by 1 base, leaving 5 bases between them. CDR3 DNA sequence: TGTGCCAGCAGTTACCGCCTCCAAGAGACCCAGTACTTC. As protein: CASSYRLQETQYF.